This T cell receptor (beta chain) stems from a study of T cell responses to AZD1222 COVID-19 vaccine. CDR1 and CDR2 from the germline V gene are MNHEY and SVGAGI. V lost 6 bases and J 1 base, leaving 12 bases between the germline ends. The CDR3 is 14 amino acids. The repertoire was sequenced with immunoSEQ multiplex PCR; TCRdb's copy has only in-frame clones and lacks some. The sample has around 100,000 clones, 92% seen once. The material was peripheral blood, obtained on day 0 of AZD1222 vaccination. The TCR sequence derives from an adult in good health. The chain combines TRBV6-5 with TRBJ2-5; D is uncertain. CDR3 DNA sequence: TGTGCCAGCAGGCCGAGAGGCGCCCAAGAGACCCAGTACTTC. This codes for CASRPRGAQETQYF.